This T cell receptor (beta chain) was found in a study of immune evolution from preneoplasia to lung adenocarcinoma. Repertoires were generated with immunoSEQ multiplex PCR, while TCRdb's copy carries only in-frame clones and drops some. The table shows 4,500 to 6,000 clones, with more than 80% occurring only once. There are a few counts of this clone. Antigen: not known. The V end was cut by 1 base, the J end by 6 bases, with 10 bases between. In germline, CDR1 is LGHNA, CDR2 YSLEER. CDR3 length: 13 amino acids. General study findings and limits: Top clone share appeared to fall from AAH through AIS, MIA, adenocarcinoma. Clonality was highest in normal lung, lower in later-stage lesions apparently.

Two lung cancer pathologists independently confirmed each histologic diagnosis. Sample: FFPE adjacent normal lung tissue. This rearrangement joins TRBV4-3 to TRBJ2-7, with D uncertain. The sequence derives from a donor older than 65 with lung adenocarcinoma. The CDR3 DNA reads as TGCGCCAGCAGCCAAGTCGTCATGGGCGAGCAGTACTTC. Translating it yields CASSQVVMGEQYF.